These 18 T cell receptor beta chains were all obtained from the same sample, sequenced in a study of blood T cell repertoires in COVID-19. Measured with immunoSEQ multiplex PCR; TCRdb has only the in-frame clones, and not every one. The data contain over 95,000 clones, approximately 85% of them singletons. Sequencing input: peripheral blood. The receptors were gathered from a woman between 55 and 75 years old with COVID-19, enrolled during active disease.

This clone was detected a few times. CDR3 protein: CATVGTSTGELFF. The CDR3 nucleotides read TGTGCCACCGTGGGGACAAGTACCGGGGAGCTGTTTTTT. This chain joins TRBV6-5 and TRBJ2-2; D possibly corresponds to TRBD1 (6 bases). Looked up from germline, CDR1 is MNHEY and CDR2 is SVGAGI. CDR3 length: 13 residues. V lost 10 bases, J lost 5 bases, and 14 bases lay in between.

V usage is TRBV6-5 and J usage is TRBJ1-2; 9 bases match TRBD1. Germline assignment: CDR1 MNHEY and CDR2 SVGAGI. V trimming: 2 bases; J trimming: 14 bases; junction bases outside the gene matches: 12. The CDR3 runs 14 residues. CDR3 nucleotides: TGTGCCAGCAGTTACACTTGGGACAGGGCATCGTCTACCTTC. Amino acid sequence: CASSYTWDRASSTF.

V is TRBV11-2 and J is TRBJ2-7, with TRBD1 as a possible D gene (6 bases). V was pared by 6 bases and J by 4 bases, with 16 bases between. The CDR3 spans 14 residues. In germline, CDR1 is SGHAT, CDR2 FQNNGV. The CDR3 protein is CASRTPGQEYEQYF. In nucleotides, the CDR3 is TGTGCCAGCAGGACTCCGGGACAAGAATACGAGCAGTACTTC.

The table lists this clone with a count of one. The gene calls are TRBV7-9 and TRBJ2-3, with no clear D. Trimming pared 5 bases from V and 4 bases from J, leaving 7 bases between. From germline, CDR1 is SEHNR and CDR2 FQNEAQ (reference sequence). The CDR3 has 12 amino acids. CDR3 DNA sequence: TGTGCCAGCAGCCCACAGCCAGATACGCAGTATTTT. Protein sequence: CASSPQPDTQYF.

This clone was picked up a small number of times. The rearrangement uses TRBV6-4 and TRBJ1-5; D may be TRBD1 (6 bases). V was pared by 6 bases and J by 4 bases, with 10 bases between. The germline V gene encodes CDR1 MRHNA and CDR2 SNTAGT. The CDR3 sequence is 13 residues long. Here the CDR3 reads CASSRDMNQPQHF. The CDR3 nucleotides are TGTGCCAGCAGCCGGGACATGAATCAGCCCCAGCATTTT.

This chain uses TRBV5-1 with TRBJ1-1; 12 bases map to TRBD1. The V gene's germline CDR1 is SGHRS and CDR2 YFSETQ. The CDR3 contains 15 residues. The V segment lost 0 bases and the J segment 10 bases; nucleotides outside the gene matches: 7. CDR3 coding DNA: TGCGCCAGCAGCTTGGAGTTGGGGGACAGGGGGCGAGCTTTCTTT. Translation: CASSLELGDRGRAFF.

The chain couples TRBV24-1 to TRBJ2-3; perhaps TRBD2 as D (6 bases). CDR3 size: 14 residues. CDR1 KGHDR and CDR2 SFDVKD come from the germline V gene. Trimming removed 3 bases from V and 1 base from J, with 7 bases in between. The CDR3 bases are TGTGCCACCAGTGATGGGAGGCGCACAGATACGCAGTATTTT. Amino acids: CATSDGRRTDTQYF.

This clone appeared a few times. The chain recombines TRBV6-5 with TRBJ1-2; a weak D match, TRBD1 (5 bases). Trimming stripped 9 bases from V and 2 bases from J, with 13 bases between. The length of the CDR3 is 13 residues. CDR1 is MNHEY, CDR2 SVGAGI, per germline. CDR3 DNA sequence: TGTGCCAGTAGATCAGACAGCAACTATGGCTACACCTTC. Protein sequence: CASRSDSNYGYTF.

The chain links TRBV6-5 to TRBJ1-5; the match to TRBD1 covers 7 bases. Germline V CDR1 and CDR2: MNHEY, SVGAGI. The CDR3 length is 14 residues. V was pared by 4 bases and J by 2 bases, with 2 bases of the junction left unmatched. The CDR3: CASSSGQGNQPQHF. The DNA for the CDR3 is TGTGCCAGCAGTTCCGGACAGGGCAATCAGCCCCAGCATTTT.

The V gene is TRBV28, the J gene TRBJ1-1, with 8 bases lining up with TRBD1. The ends lost 5 bases at V and 6 bases at J; junction bases unmatched: 5. The germline CDR1 and CDR2 sequences are MDHEN and SYDVKM. This CDR3 spans 13 amino acids. CDR3 in DNA: TGTGCCAGCAGTGGACAGGGCTGGGCTGAAGCTTTCTTT. This encodes CASSGQGWAEAFF.

V usage is TRBV18 and J usage is TRBJ1-1; D is uncertain. Germline lookup yields CDR1 KGHSH and CDR2 LQKENI. The CDR3 consists of 17 residues. Deletions cut 2 bases from V and 1 base from J, with 17 bases between. As DNA, the CDR3 is TGTGCCAGCTCACCAAATAACGAGGGTCTGGCGAACACTGAAGCTTTCTTT. This encodes CASSPNNEGLANTEAFF.

V usage is TRBV9 and J usage is TRBJ1-4; D possibly corresponds to TRBD1 (6 bases). V gave up 4 bases and J gave up 2 bases, with 12 bases separating them. Germline-derived CDR1 and CDR2 are SGDLS and YYNGEE. The CDR3 extends over 15 amino acids. The CDR3 is CASSPHRATNEKLFF. The CDR3 DNA follows: TGTGCCAGCAGCCCACACAGGGCCACTAATGAAAAACTGTTTTTT.

Regarding this clone: Other DNA sequences in this specimen translate into the identical CDR3. The chain carries TRBV19 and TRBJ1-1, with a tentative D call TRBD1 (5 bases). The length of the CDR3 is 13 residues. Trimming left V 2 bases short and J 1 base short, with 5 bases between. Germline loops: CDR1 LNHDA, CDR2 SQIVND (reference sequence). CDR3 coding DNA: TGTGCCAGTAGTATAAGGGGGAACACTGAAGCTTTCTTT. Translation: CASSIRGNTEAFF.

The chain couples TRBV2 to TRBJ2-1, with D possibly TRBD2 on 6 matching bases. Germline CDR1 reads SNHLY; CDR2 reads FYNNEI. V dropped 6 bases and J dropped 6 bases, with 18 bases sitting between them. There are 15 residues in the CDR3. Here the CDR3 reads CASRGLPTAGNEQFF. The CDR3 DNA reads TGTGCCAGCAGGGGTCTCCCGACAGCGGGCAATGAGCAGTTCTTC.

This chain links TRBV7-8 with TRBJ1-1; 7 bases are a match to TRBD1. The V gene's germline CDR1 is SGHVS and CDR2 FQNEAQ. Germline trimming cut 5 bases from V and 14 bases from J; bases unmatched to any gene: 14. The CDR3 totals 13 residues. This CDR3 is CASSLDRDGGGFF. The CDR3 nucleotides are TGTGCCAGCAGCCTCGACAGGGATGGGGGTGGCTTCTTT.

This rearrangement joins TRBV5-1 to TRBJ1-3, with D hard to call. V was pared by 6 bases and J by 1 base, with 5 bases between. Per the germline V gene, CDR1 is SGHRS and CDR2 is YFSETQ. The CDR3 loop spans 12 amino acids. CDR3 amino acids: CASTNSGNTIYF. CDR3 in DNA: TGCGCCAGCACCAATTCTGGAAACACCATATATTTT.

The chain combines TRBV2 with TRBJ2-3; perhaps TRBD2 as D (7 bases). The CDR3 has 15 residues. V dropped 7 bases and J dropped 4 bases, with 18 bases sitting between them. From germline, CDR1 is SNHLY and CDR2 FYNNEI. DNA of the CDR3: TGTGCCAGCAAGAACCGCCGGGGGGCTGCAGATACGCAGTATTTT. It translates to CASKNRRGAADTQYF.

In its sample, this clone was seen many times. CDR3 sequence reads: CAIGMSGSGEQYF. In nucleotides, the CDR3 is TGTGCCATCGGAATGTCAGGGTCGGGCGAGCAGTACTTC. The V and J genes are TRBV10-3 and TRBJ2-7; D is possibly TRBD1 (5 bases). V shed 8 bases and J shed 6 bases, with 17 bases lying between them. The CDR3 extends over 13 amino acids. Germline CDR1 is ENHRY and CDR2 is SYGVKD.